The clone carrying this TCR beta chain was counted only a few times. The antigen is unknown. Possible read error: a much larger clone is one base away. These data come from a study of read filtering for tumor transcriptome and immune sequencing. About the study: By R-ISS, stages I, II and III held approximately 8, 16 and 7 patients. TCR-mapped reads were about 4.05 to 10.27 million with IR-seq versus about 75 to 1,400 with RNA-seq. Study-wide results and limits: Sorted CD138-negative bone marrow cells were not purified T cells.

The germline CDR1 and CDR2 sequences are MNHNY and SVGAGI (reference sequence). Trimming removed 5 bases from V and 3 bases from J, with 14 bases in between. The CDR3 runs to 15 residues. Molecular barcoded adaptors covering alpha/delta and beta/gamma chains were used on roughly 400 ng RNA. TCRdb called the reads again in MiXCR, with one record for every CDR3 protein. In the table there are about 90,000 distinct CDR3 sequences, 9% to 15% of which are singletons. The TCR originated in a donor at least 40 years old with multiple myeloma. Sequencing was performed on a population of CD138-negative cells sorted from bone marrow. This chain joins TRBV6-6 and TRBJ1-5; perhaps TRBD1 as D (6 bases). CDR3 sequence (DNA): TGTGCCAGCAGTACGTCCGGGGGGCCCAATCAGCCCCAGCATTTT. Translating it yields CASSTSGGPNQPQHF.